This T cell receptor beta chain was captured in a study of Ad26.COV2.S vaccination and SARS-CoV-2 variants. From germline, CDR1 is SGHDN and CDR2 FVKESK. This CDR3 spans 13 amino acids. Trimming took 2 bases from V and 3 from J, leaving 6 bases between them. Clones were read by immunoSEQ multiplex PCR, and TCRdb kept only the in-frame ones, dropping some. The repertoire has about 440,000 clones, around nine tenths of them found once; the top ten carry 13%. Stated treatment: around 19 received Ad26.COV2.S at low or high dose, single or two shots; about 5 received placebo; per-sample allocation not given. Each sample was drawn 63 days after the first injection (of vaccine or placebo).

The chain combines TRBV14 with TRBJ2-3; either TRBD1 or TRBD2 may fit D (5 bases each). Specimen: peripheral blood, collected in a trial of Ad26.COV2.S vaccine versus placebo. This sequence was found in a person aged 18 to 59 who received the Ad26.COV2.S COVID-19 vaccine or a placebo. CDR3 protein: CASSQWGTDTQYF. The DNA for the CDR3 is TGTGCCAGCAGCCAATGGGGGACAGATACGCAGTATTTT.